This T cell receptor (beta chain) was recorded in a study of blood T cell repertoires in COVID-19. Study background: Both acute and convalescent COVID-19 samples were obtained from the United States, Italy and Spain. In each case, the material was cDNA or gDNA derived from T cells, B-cell-depleted T cells, or PBMCs.

CDR1 is MNHEY and CDR2 is SVGAGI in the germline V gene. V lost 6 bases to trimming and J lost 6 bases, with 10 bases between them. This CDR3 comprises 12 residues. In the authors' workflow: Estimation of nucleated cell counts was performed using reference gene primer amplification. Using immunoSEQ multiplex PCR, the repertoire was profiled, and TCRdb retains in-frame clones only, with some absent. V, J and clone size reflect that table, while D and trimming were determined from the DNA. This table has 100,000 to 150,000 clones, roughly 90% appearing once. This sequence joins TRBV6-5 and TRBJ2-3; D not resolved. This receptor was taken from a man in his fifties with active or convalescent COVID-19. The sequenced material came from peripheral blood. The CDR3 nucleotides are TGTGCCAGCAGCTCCGACGGGGATACGCAGTATTTT. It encodes CASSSDGDTQYF.